A single sample is the source of the 9 T cell receptor beta chains below, sequenced in a study of blood T cell repertoires in COVID-19. Produced via immunoSEQ multiplex PCR; TCRdb's table is partial and in-frame only. Among a few hundred thousand clones listed, approximately 88% were seen once. Sequenced material: peripheral blood. Receptor source: a woman in her twenties or thirties who had recovered from COVID-19.

The V and J genes are TRBV3-1 (or the pseudogene TRBV3-2) and TRBJ1-1; 10 bases line up with TRBD1. V was clipped by 4 bases and J by 6 bases; unmatched bases: 17. The CDR3 spans 18 residues. Germline V gene sequence: CDR1 LGHDT, CDR2 YNNKEL (reference sequence). CDR3 protein: CASSPGQGPSEVASEAFF. The CDR3 DNA reads as TGTGCCAGCAGCCCGGGACAGGGGCCCAGCGAGGTTGCCTCTGAAGCTTTCTTT.

V and J are TRBV5-1 and TRBJ1-1; D remains unclear. CDR1 and CDR2 (germline): SGHRS, YFSETQ. V dropped 4 bases and J dropped 9 bases, with 16 bases sitting between them. The CDR3 has 13 amino acids. CDR3 residues: CASSLDINLQAFF. The CDR3 DNA follows: TGCGCCAGCAGCCTTGACATCAACCTGCAAGCTTTCTTT.

As DNA, the CDR3 is TGCGCCAGCAGCTTACCCGCATCGAGCTCCTACGAGCAGTACTTC. Amino acids: CASSLPASSSYEQYF. The chain is built from TRBV5-1 and TRBJ2-7; D is undetermined. With 2 bases removed from V and 0 bases from J, the gap between germline ends came to 12 bases. CDR3 length equals 15 residues. Per the germline V gene, CDR1 is SGHRS and CDR2 is YFSETQ.

This chain joins TRBV5-1 and TRBJ1-2, with D maybe TRBD1 (5 bases). In germline, CDR1 is SGHRS, CDR2 YFSETQ. With 2 bases removed from V and 6 bases from J, the gap between germline ends came to 17 bases. The CDR3 spans 15 residues. CDR3 sequence reads: CASSFTQGASDGYTF. The CDR3 DNA is TGCGCCAGCAGCTTTACCCAGGGCGCTTCGGATGGCTACACCTTC.

The chain recombines TRBV4-1 with TRBJ1-2; no clear D. CDR1 and CDR2 from the germline V gene are MGHRA and YSYEKL. The length of the CDR3 is 17 residues. V was cut by 0 bases and J by 0 bases, with 14 bases left in between. CDR3 DNA sequence: TGCGCCAGCAGCCAAGAAGCGGGCCGCGCAGCTAACTATGGCTACACCTTC. Its translation: CASSQEAGRAANYGYTF.

This sequence joins TRBV19 and TRBJ2-5, with TRBD1 matching 8 bases. The CDR3 is made up of 15 amino acids. Trimming took 6 bases from V and 4 from J; bases not matched to a gene: 10. Germline V gives CDR1 LNHDA, CDR2 SQIVND (reference sequence). CDR3: CASSRAGGYGETQYF. CDR3 nucleotides: TGTGCCAGTAGCAGGGCAGGGGGCTATGGAGAGACCCAGTACTTC. Full variable domain (outside the CDR3, taken from reference TRBV19 and TRBJ2-5): DGGITQSPKYLFRKEGQNVTLSCEQNLNHDAMYWYRQDPGQGLRLIYYSQIVNDFQKGDIAEGYSVSREKKESFPLTVTSAQKNPTAFYLCASSRAGGYGETQYFGPGTRLLVL.

This chain links TRBV27 with TRBJ1-1; D is possibly TRBD1 (5 bases). The CDR3 is made up of 14 amino acids. The germline CDR1 and CDR2 sequences are MNHEY and SMNVEV (reference sequence). V shed 5 bases and J shed 2 bases, with 12 bases lying between them. This CDR3 reads CASSPRRVNTEAFF. The CDR3 DNA reads TGTGCCAGCAGTCCCCGCAGGGTTAACACTGAAGCTTTCTTT.

The rearrangement uses TRBV5-5 and TRBJ2-7, with 7 bases matching TRBD1. The CDR3 runs to 15 residues. The germline CDR1 and CDR2 sequences are SGHKS and YYEKEE (reference sequence). J gave up 4 bases and V 1 base, and 8 bases lay outside the gene matches. The CDR3 loop reads CASSLSRDRTYEQYF. CDR3 bases: TGTGCCAGCAGCTTGTCCCGGGACAGAACATACGAGCAGTACTTC.

The rearrangement links TRBV5-6 to TRBJ1-3; tentatively, D is TRBD1 (6 bases). Germline-derived CDR1 and CDR2 are SGHDT and YYEEEE. This CDR3 comprises 14 residues. The V end was cut by 4 bases, the J end by 3 bases, with 11 bases between. CDR3 in amino acids: CASSRGQGGNTIYF. The CDR3, as DNA: TGTGCCAGCAGCCGGGGACAAGGTGGAAACACCATATATTTT.